This T cell receptor beta chain was sequenced during a study of T cells in Graves' hyperthyroidism and ophthalmopathy. Study in general: Peripheral blood sampling occurred at initial diagnosis, before any treatment.

About this clonotype: Antigen unknown. A much bigger clone sits one base away, suggesting this may be a read error.

RNA transcripts gave rise to amplified TCR beta CDR3 regions. Carried out on the TCR CDR3, a first-round RT-PCR used the HTBI primer set. MiXCR, run by TCRdb on the multiplex PCR reads, gives a single entry per CDR3 protein. The data show 360,000 or so distinct CDR3 sequences, 13% to 15% seen once. Overall study findings and caveats: Ophthalmopathy was distinguished from stable hyperthyroidism by 13 V-J signatures. Ophthalmopathy, which appeared later, was predicted by the model a median 6.5 months before onset. Blood samples included most of the expanded thyroid clonotypes exceeding 0.001.

Germline V gene sequence: CDR1 SNHLY, CDR2 FYNNEI. The germline V and J ends were trimmed by 8 bases and 1 base, with 10 bases remaining between them. The CDR3 runs 13 residues. This sequence was found in a woman aged 60-75 years with Graves' ophthalmopathy. The chain employs TRBV2 and TRBJ2-3; the D gene is possibly TRBD2 (6 bases). The specimen sequenced was blood. The CDR3 loop is CASGLLGTDTQYF. Here the CDR3 DNA reads TGTGCCAGCGGACTATTGGGCACAGATACGCAGTATTTT.